This T cell receptor beta chain derives from a study of blood T cells in healthy people across ages. A second PCR of roughly 7 to 11 cycles used a sample-barcoded 5' primer and a J-beta primer mix. TCRdb re-derived calls from the 5' RACE reads in MiXCR, one entry per CDR3 protein. The sample records fewer than 900,000 distinct CDR3 sequences, 40% to 45% being singletons. Those donating, healthy Caucasian individuals from Russia, were aged 6 to 90. Peripheral blood samples of about 10 milliliters were drawn from each donor. Every sample yielded at least 6.5 million isolated PBMCs. The V gene's germline CDR1 is SGHRS and CDR2 YFSETQ. V trimming: 4 bases; J trimming: 4 bases; junction bases outside the gene matches: 7. The CDR3 runs 15 residues.

This clonotype was obtained from an older woman in good health. Sequencing was performed on blood. J is TRBJ2-3 and V is TRBV5-1, with TRBD2 matching over 9 bases. In DNA, the CDR3 is TGCGCCAGCAGCCCGGTAGCGGGAGTGCCAGATACGCAGTATTTT. Residues: CASSPVAGVPDTQYF.